One sample yielded the 14 T cell receptor beta chains listed below, sequenced in a study of T cell clonality in common variable immunodeficiency. Libraries were prepared by immunoSEQ multiplex PCR; TCRdb keeps only in-frame clonotypes and omits some of them. The sample holds 40,000 to 45,000 clones, and no clone turns up only once. Sequenced input: peripheral blood mononuclear cells. The receptors were sampled from a person between 18 and 75 years old in good health.

There are many counts of this clone. The read ends 3 residues shy of where the CDR3 ends; the end is completed using the germline J gene. The chain couples TRBV23-1 to TRBJ1-2; TRBD1 matches 10 bases. TRBV23-1 falls under the ORF class, with uncertain function. The junction had 6 bases not matched to a gene; V was cut back by 4 bases and J by 4 bases. CDR3 length: 15 amino acids. CDR3 DNA, as far as it was read: TGCGCCAGCAGTCGCGGGACAGGGGTACCCTATGGC. It is translated as CASSRGTGVPYG. The entire CDR3 protein is CASSRGTGVPYGYTF.

Note on this clone: The CDR3 goes on 3 residues after the read ends, and that part is filled in from the germline J gene. This sequence joins TRBV19 and TRBJ1-2; D uncertain. Germline V gene lookup returns CDR1 LNHDA and CDR2 SQIVND (reference sequence). The V end was cut by 3 bases, the J end by 6 bases, with 17 bases between. CDR3 length: 15 residues. The part of the CDR3 DNA that was read is TGTGCCAGTAGTATGGGTGAAGGGCCTACCGATGGC. It translates to CASSMGEGPTDG. The CDR3 in its entirety is CASSMGEGPTDGYTF.

The sample holds many counts of this clone. The missing CDR3 end, 3 residues past where the read stops, is filled in from the germline J gene. The V gene is TRBV4-1, the J gene TRBJ1-1; TRBD1 might be the D (5 bases). The V gene lost 1 base and the J gene lost 5 bases, with 14 bases spanning the gap. This CDR3 comprises 15 residues. The germline CDR1 and CDR2 sequences are MGHRA and YSYEKL. CDR3 sequence: CASSQGRAGGTEAFF. The sequenced part of the CDR3 DNA is TGCGCCAGCAGCCAAGGGAGGGCGGGGGGGACTGAA.

Regarding this clone: From the germline J gene comes the end of the CDR3, since the read stops 3 residues before it. V usage is TRBV6-4 and J usage is TRBJ1-4, with a tentative D call TRBD1 (6 bases). The CDR3 is 15 residues long. With 8 bases removed from V and 1 base from J, the gap between germline ends came to 14 bases. Germline CDR1 is MRHNA and CDR2 is SNTAGT. CDR3 sequence: CASPGEEGTNEKLFF. Partial CDR3 DNA: TGTGCCAGCCCAGGGGAAGAGGGAACTAATGAAAAA.

At least ten counts were recorded for this clone. The covered CDR3 bases are TGTGCCAGCAGTTACCGGACTAGCGGGAGGGACTCCTACGAG. It translates to CASSYRTSGRDSYE. The CDR3 as a whole reads CASSYRTSGRDSYEQYF. This chain connects TRBV6-2 or TRBV6-3 to TRBJ2-7; 15 nucleotides match TRBD2. With the read ending 3 residues before the CDR3 end, the germline J gene is used to fill in that end. The germline V gene has CDR1 MNHEY and CDR2 SVGEGT. The CDR3 is 17 residues long. The J segment lost 0 bases and the V segment lost 2 bases, leaving 2 bases of the junction unmatched.

This clone was seen at least ten times. The read gets to within 3 residues of the CDR3 end, and the germline J gene fills in the rest. This sequence joins TRBV18 and TRBJ1-1, with 7 bases matching TRBD1. Germline V gene sequence: CDR1 KGHSH, CDR2 LQKENI. Unmatched junction bases numbered 5, after V lost 2 bases and J lost 5 bases. The CDR3 runs 14 residues. The sequenced CDR3 bases are TGTGCCAGCTCACCAATGGACAGGAGGACTGAA. This translates into CASSPMDRRTE. The CDR3 as a whole reads CASSPMDRRTEAFF.

This clone was recorded many times. The CDR3 end falls 3 residues outside the read, so it is completed with the germline J gene. This chain links TRBV5-1 with TRBJ1-4; 9 bases align to TRBD1. The trim removed 4 bases at V and 6 bases at J, leaving 7 bases unmatched. Per the germline V gene, CDR1 is SGHRS and CDR2 is YFSETQ. The length of the CDR3 is 15 residues. CDR3 residues: CASSVGTGPYEKLFF. The sequenced part of the CDR3 DNA is TGCGCCAGCAGCGTAGGGACAGGGCCCTATGAAAAA.

This clone was found many times. The read ends 3 residues early relative to the CDR3; the germline J gene fills the gap. The chain carries TRBV7-8 and TRBJ2-3, with 7 positions matching TRBD2. The CDR3 contains 17 residues. Germline V CDR1 and CDR2: SGHVS, FQNEAQ. V was clipped by 2 bases and J by 2 bases; unmatched bases: 10. The CDR3 is CASSLYRRGSYTDTQYF. The CDR3 DNA, read in part, is TGTGCCAGCAGCTTATATAGGCGGGGGTCCTACACAGATACG.

This clone came up many times. The CDR3 end lies 3 residues beyond the end of the read and is filled in from the germline J gene. This chain uses TRBV5-1 with TRBJ2-1; 7 nucleotides match TRBD2. Germline V gene lookup returns CDR1 SGHRS and CDR2 YFSETQ. The CDR3 is made up of 15 amino acids. V lost 1 base and J lost 5; bases outside the gene matches: 6. CDR3 DNA, as far as it was read: TGCGCCAGCAGCTTGCAATTAGCGGGCAACAATGAG. It encodes CASSLQLAGNNE. Given in full, the CDR3 is CASSLQLAGNNEQFF.

The sample holds many counts of this clone. The CDR3 sequence: CSARDVAGGYNTGELFF. The covered CDR3 bases are TGCAGTGCTAGAGATGTGGCGGGGGGTTACAACACCGGGGAG. The gene calls are TRBV20-1 and TRBJ2-2; 8 bases match TRBD2. Read sequence stops 3 residues before the CDR3 end, and the germline J gene provides the missing end. Germline lookup yields CDR1 DFQATT and CDR2 SNEGSKA (reference sequence). The CDR3 contains 17 residues. V was clipped by 0 bases and J by 2 bases; unmatched bases: 8.

In this sample, this clone turned up many times. The read finishes 3 residues shy of the CDR3 end, and the germline J gene is used to complete it. The V and J genes are TRBV6-1 and TRBJ1-6; 7 bases are a match to TRBD1. The germline V gene encodes CDR1 MNHNS and CDR2 SASEGT. The CDR3 consists of 16 residues. With 4 bases clipped from V and 6 bases from J, the junction kept 9 bases outside the gene matches. The CDR3 sequence: CASSGTRGQFNSPLHF. The CDR3 DNA, read in part, is TGTGCCAGCAGTGGTACAAGGGGACAGTTTAATTCACCC.

The table lists this clone with many counts. Coverage ceases 3 residues before the CDR3 finishes, and the germline J gene fills in the end. The chain uses TRBV27 and TRBJ1-5, with a tentative D call TRBD1 (6 bases). Per germline, CDR1 MNHEY and CDR2 SMNVEV (reference sequence). The ends were cut back, 2 bases at V and 1 base at J, with 12 bases in the middle. This CDR3 has 16 amino acids. The DNA read from the CDR3 is TGTGCCAGCAGTTTAACCGGACAGTTAAGCAATCAGCCC. Its translation is CASSLTGQLSNQP. Given in full, the CDR3 is CASSLTGQLSNQPQHF.

As for this clone: The sequenced fragment ends 3 residues before the CDR3 boundary, so the rest is inferred from the germline J gene. Additional DNA sequences in this sample encode the identical CDR3. The rearrangement joins TRBV6-2 or TRBV6-3 to TRBJ1-1, with TRBD1 as a possible D gene (5 bases). Germline assignment: CDR1 MNHEY and CDR2 SVGEGT. The length of the CDR3 is 14 residues. The DNA read from the CDR3 is TGTGCCAGCAGTTACGGGGGGGAACAAGAGACC. Translating it yields CASSYGGEQET. The complete CDR3 reads CASSYGGEQETAFF.

This clone was seen many times. The sequence runs out 3 residues before the end of the CDR3; the remainder is reconstructed from the germline J gene. V and J are TRBV2 and TRBJ1-5; D gene unclear. CDR3 length equals 15 residues. Germline V gene data show CDR1 as SNHLY and CDR2 as FYNNEI. V lost 3 bases and J 2 bases, leaving 11 bases between the germline ends. CDR3 protein: CASSERGRGNQPQHF. The DNA read from the CDR3 is TGTGCCAGCAGTGAGAGAGGGCGAGGCAATCAGCCC.